This T cell receptor (beta chain) was identified during a study of post-analysis software for immune sequencing data (dated by TCRdb to between 2015 and 2017). For the wider study: Relapsing-remitting, secondary progressive and progressive-relapsing multiple sclerosis were recorded as disease courses, and subtype annotation was lacking for some patients. The multiple sclerosis patient repertoires were compared with 11 previously published healthy control repertoires from donors aged roughly 6 to 25 years. A subset of samples was prepared in parallel using single-end sample barcoding, then pooled and co-amplified after Illumina adapter ligation.

To demonstrate the VDJtools post-analysis software, TCR beta repertoires were profiled from the peripheral blood of roughly 14 young patients with multiple sclerosis. The multiple sclerosis patients were children and adolescents between roughly 6 and 17 years of age. The CDR3 holds 14 amino acids from the cysteine to the phenylalanine. Solely the CDR3 DNA is kept, with 42 bases framed from the first base. For CDR1 and CDR2, the germline V gene lists SGHRS and YFSETQ. V drops 1 base and J drops 1 base, leaving 8 bases in between. Points the paper makes about the study in general: Compared with controls, multiple sclerosis patients had significantly lower normalized Chao1 diversity, a finding suggesting substantial peripheral T-cell clonal expansion. Strong co-clustering of samples prepared in the same batch was shown by direct clustering with F measure, prompting a batch-effect correction. The multiple sclerosis patient group was slightly younger than the control group. Significantly higher frequencies in patients than in controls were found for five TRBV segments, including TRBV5-6, TRBV5-1 and TRBV20-1.

This clonotype was detected a few times. Its antigen is still unknown. Base quality data are lacking; no much larger clone is found one base away. The library was prepared using PCR. The instrument given in TCRdb is Illumina HiSeq 2500. Unique molecular identifiers were incorporated into TCR beta cDNA libraries to reduce PCR and sequencing biases. Approximately 500,000 cDNA molecules were obtained per 1 to 10 million input T cells, so each molecule approximated one T cell. Patient libraries were prepared and sequenced with the same protocol used for the earlier healthy control dataset. Samples belonging to the same batch were prepared together, multiplexed and sequenced on a shared HiSeq lane. Per the authors' processing: MIGEC was used to process the raw barcoded reads, and molecular identifier groups with only a single read were discarded before consensus assembly and CDR3 extraction. VDJtools was used for post-analysis of the clonotype tables, and diversity was normalized by down-sampling every dataset to the size of the smallest sample. Repertoire overlap clustering matched CDR3 amino acid but not nucleotide sequences to correct batch-related cross-sample contamination. Through fastp at Q25 and MiXCR, TCRdb rebuilt clones from the public reads, retaining in-frame beta chains. Rows merge per CDR3 protein into single entries with the most common DNA and genes. The V and J calls here are based on TCRdb, not the publication. This sample lists roughly 800,000 distinct CDR3 sequences; roughly 50% were detected once. The top ten hold 4.6% of the sample.

Recombination connected TRBV5-1 to TRBJ1-2, with a weak D call of TRBD1 (6 bases match). The receptor was isolated from a girl between 10 and 17 years old with multiple sclerosis. The sample was blood. CDR3 region: CASSLRQDNYGYTF. The sequenced DNA: TGCGCCAGCAGCTTGAGACAGGATAACTATGGCTACACCTTC.